These 21 T cell receptor beta chains came from one sample sequenced in a study of post-analysis software for immune sequencing data. Study observations and caveats: There were about five TRBV segments more frequent in patients than controls, and TRBV5-6, TRBV5-1 and TRBV20-1 were among them.

Included in the TCR beta cDNA libraries were unique molecular identifiers. TCRdb called the PCR reads again in MiXCR, with one record for every CDR3 protein. This sample carries 750,000 to 950,000 distinct CDR3 sequences, under 60% of them seen once, and the ten largest clones take approximately 5%. Antigen specificity for these receptors is unknown. The source material was blood. Source of these receptors: a girl aged 5 to 17 with multiple sclerosis.

The rearrangement links TRBV7-6 to TRBJ2-7; D call uncertain. Trimming left V 5 bases short and J 2 bases short, with 19 bases between. The CDR3 is made up of 16 amino acids. Looked up from germline, CDR1 is SGHVS and CDR2 is FNYEAQ. In nucleotides, the CDR3 is TGTGCCAGCAGCCCCTCGTCCAAGGCCCACCCCTACGAGCAGTACTTC. Translating gives CASSPSSKAHPYEQYF. Using reference TRBV7-6 and TRBJ2-7 for the parts outside the CDR3, the full variable domain is GAGVSQSPRYKVTKRGQDVALRCDPISGHVSLYWYRQALGQGPEFLTYFNYEAQQDKSGLPNDRFSAERPEGSISTLTIQRTEQRDSAMYRCASSPSSKAHPYEQYFGPGTRLTVT.

J is TRBJ2-1 and V is TRBV7-9; 13 nucleotides align to TRBD2. Per the germline V gene, CDR1 is SEHNR and CDR2 is FQNEAQ (reference sequence). The trim removed 5 bases at V and 0 bases at J, leaving 7 bases unmatched. The CDR3 runs to 18 residues. In DNA, the CDR3 is TGTGCCAGCAGCCCCACTAGCGGGAGGGCCAGCTCCTACAATGAGCAGTTCTTC. Translation gives CASSPTSGRASSYNEQFF.

The chain has TRBV29-1 and TRBJ2-3; D is unresolved. Germline-derived CDR1 and CDR2 are SQVTM and ANQGSEA. Trimming took off 8 bases at V and 2 bases at J, with 11 bases between the two ends. This CDR3 is 12 amino acids long. The CDR3 loop reads CSHLHPTDTQYF. CDR3 bases: TGCAGCCACCTCCACCCCACAGATACGCAGTATTTT.

This chain uses TRBV15 with TRBJ1-2; perhaps TRBD1 as D (5 bases). Germline CDR1 is LNHNV and CDR2 is YYDKDF (reference sequence). The CDR3 contains 15 residues. V lost 1 base and J 0 bases, leaving 9 bases between the germline ends. CDR3 sequence (DNA): TGTGCCACCAGCAGAGGAGCGGGACCTAACTATGGCTACACCTTC. Translated: CATSRGAGPNYGYTF.

The chain carries TRBV20-1 and TRBJ1-5; 7 nucleotides line up with TRBD1. The CDR3 has 13 amino acids. The V segment lost 6 bases and the J segment 5 bases; nucleotides outside the gene matches: 7. CDR1 and CDR2 (germline): DFQATT, SNEGSKA (reference sequence). CDR3 sequence reads: CSAEATGDQPQHF. As DNA, the CDR3 is TGCAGTGCAGAGGCTACAGGGGATCAGCCCCAGCATTTT.

The chain employs TRBV15 and TRBJ2-7; D uncertain. CDR3 size: 14 residues. Germline loops: CDR1 LNHNV, CDR2 YYDKDF (reference sequence). Trimming removed 0 bases from V and 3 bases from J, with 9 bases in between. CDR3 protein: CATSRDHVGYEQYF. CDR3 nucleotide sequence: TGTGCCACCAGCAGAGATCATGTGGGCTACGAGCAGTACTTC.

The chain combines TRBV29-1 with TRBJ2-1, with D possibly TRBD1 on 5 matching bases. Germline V CDR1 and CDR2: SQVTM, ANQGSEA. V dropped 4 bases and J dropped 8 bases, with 18 bases sitting between them. The CDR3 consists of 14 residues. This CDR3 is CSVAVLGRVDEQFF. The CDR3 coding sequence is TGCAGCGTTGCGGTATTGGGCAGGGTCGATGAGCAGTTCTTC.

Comments on this clonotype: At one end the junction does not follow the germline gene, possibly because of a read error. V usage is TRBV5-1 and J usage is TRBJ2-1; 9 bases fit TRBD2. The CDR3 length is 16 residues. In germline, CDR1 is SGHRS, CDR2 YFSETQ. CDR3 in DNA: TGCGCCAGCAGCTTGGACGGGCTAGCGGGATGGGATGAGCAGTTATTC. Protein product: CASSLDGLAGWDEQLF.

The CDR3 here is CSATDRGINTEAFF. CDR3 DNA sequence: TGCAGCGCCACGGACAGGGGTATAAACACTGAAGCTTTCTTT. The rearrangement links TRBV29-1 to TRBJ1-1; 9 positions agree with TRBD1. The V gene's germline CDR1 is SQVTM and CDR2 ANQGSEA. The CDR3 runs 14 residues. Trimming cost V 7 bases and J 2 bases; bases outside gene matches: 8.

J is TRBJ2-5 and V is TRBV29-1; 7 bases are shared with TRBD1. V lost 7 bases to trimming and J lost 13 bases; unmatched junction nucleotides: 12. The CDR3 sequence is 11 residues long. Germline V CDR1 and CDR2: SQVTM, ANQGSEA. CDR3 amino acids: CSAGTESSTYF. In DNA, the CDR3 is TGCAGCGCGGGGACAGAATCTTCGACGTACTTC. The full variable domain, with the rest looked up from reference TRBV29-1 and TRBJ2-5, is SAVISQKPSRDICQRGTSLTIQCQVDSQVTMMFWYRQQPGQSLTLIATANQGSEATYESGFVIDKFPISRPNLTFSTLTVSNMSPEDSSIYLCSAGTESSTYFGPGTRLLVL.

This clonotype was detected only a few times. The chain is built from TRBV7-9 and TRBJ2-7, with TRBD2 matching over 9 bases. Germline CDR1 and CDR2: SEHNR and FQNEAQ (reference sequence). The CDR3 runs to 15 residues. Trimming removed 3 bases from V and 2 bases from J; junction bases left unmatched: 5. The CDR3: CASSFSSGVTYEQYF. Here the CDR3 DNA reads TGTGCCAGCAGCTTCTCTAGCGGGGTAACCTACGAGCAGTACTTC.

The table lists this clonotype with a few counts. This chain uses TRBV29-1 with TRBJ2-7; D gene ambiguous. Germline CDR1 reads SQVTM; CDR2 reads ANQGSEA. The CDR3 loop spans 11 amino acids. The V and J ends lost 2 bases and 3 bases respectively, with 5 bases between them. CDR3 nucleotides: TGCAGCGTTGAATCCGGCTACGAGCAGTACTTC. Translated: CSVESGYEQYF.

This clonotype was detected once. The V call is TRBV3-1, the J call TRBJ2-7, with D hard to call. Trimming shortened V by 0 bases and J by 7 bases, and 13 bases separated the two germline ends. The CDR3 is 14 residues long. In germline, CDR1 is LGHDT, CDR2 YNNKEL (reference sequence). The CDR3 reads CASSQERPYNEQYF. Here the CDR3 DNA reads TGTGCCAGCAGCCAAGAGCGCCCATACAATGAGCAGTACTTC.

This clonotype was seen a handful of times. This sequence joins TRBV4-3 and TRBJ2-1, with D possibly being TRBD2 (6 bases). CDR3 length: 17 residues. V lost 0 bases, J lost 0 bases, and 12 bases lay in between. Germline-derived CDR1 and CDR2 are LGHNA and YSLEER. The CDR3 sequence is CASSQDLIGSSYNEQFF. The DNA for the CDR3 is TGCGCCAGCAGCCAAGATCTTATCGGGAGCTCCTACAATGAGCAGTTCTTC.

This clonotype turned up a few times. This sequence joins TRBV18 and TRBJ1-2; possibly TRBD1 for D (5 bases). The V gene's germline CDR1 is KGHSH and CDR2 LQKENI. This CDR3 contains 14 residues. Between the trimmed V and J ends, which lost 3 bases and 4 bases, there was a span of 12 bases. CDR3 protein: CASSPGGGGYGYTF. The CDR3 nucleotides are TGTGCCAGCTCACCCGGGGGAGGCGGCTATGGCTACACCTTC.

The chain has TRBV3-1 and TRBJ2-2; D gene uncertain. Trimming removed 0 bases from V and 5 bases from J, with 7 bases in between. Germline CDR1 reads LGHDT; CDR2 reads YNNKEL (reference sequence). This CDR3 has 14 amino acids. The CDR3 reads CASSQESVTGELFF. CDR3 coding DNA: TGTGCCAGCAGCCAAGAAAGCGTTACCGGGGAGCTGTTTTTT.

The rearrangement uses TRBV5-6 and TRBJ2-3; TRBD2 is a possible D gene (5 bases). CDR3 length: 13 residues. The germline CDR1 and CDR2 sequences are SGHDT and YYEEEE. V was pared by 7 bases and J by 2 bases, with 11 bases between. Here the CDR3 reads CASQWGATDTQYF. Written as DNA, the CDR3 is TGTGCCAGCCAGTGGGGAGCCACAGATACGCAGTATTTT.

The V and J genes are TRBV29-1 and TRBJ2-3, with D uncertain. The V end lost 4 bases, the J end lost 5 bases, and 7 bases lay between the germline ends. Germline assignment: CDR1 SQVTM and CDR2 ANQGSEA. The length of the CDR3 is 11 residues. The CDR3 DNA reads TGCAGCGTTGCACGAAAAGATACGCAGTATTTT. Translated: CSVARKDTQYF.

The V and J genes are TRBV12-5 and TRBJ2-1; D is undetermined. The V end lost 3 bases, the J end lost 8 bases, and 11 bases lay between the germline ends. Germline CDR1 reads LGHNT; CDR2 reads FRNRAP. CDR3 length equals 13 residues. The CDR3 here is CASGFDPRDEQFF. CDR3 DNA sequence: TGTGCTAGTGGTTTTGACCCGCGCGATGAGCAGTTCTTC.

This clonotype was counted only a few times. V and J are TRBV20-1 and TRBJ1-5, with unresolved D. Trimming left V 6 bases short and J 7 bases short, with 13 bases between. The CDR3 has 12 amino acids. Germline CDR1 reads DFQATT; CDR2 reads SNEGSKA (reference sequence). The CDR3 protein is CSARREGQPQHF. CDR3 sequence (DNA): TGCAGTGCCAGGCGAGAAGGGCAGCCCCAGCATTTT.

This clonotype appeared a few times. This chain uses TRBV7-2 with TRBJ1-1; D remains unclear. Germline V CDR1 and CDR2: SGHTA, FQGNSA. V was clipped by 6 bases and J by 5 bases, with 13 bases between them. This CDR3 has 13 residues. The CDR3 nucleotides read TGTGCCAGCAGACAACCCGGGGTGACTGAAGCTTTCTTT. It encodes CASRQPGVTEAFF.